This TCR beta chain is drawn from a study of breast tumors, draining lymph nodes, adjacent tissues. TCRdb fed the multiplex PCR reads into MiXCR, producing one record per CDR3 protein. The sample carries 15,000 to 20,000 distinct CDR3 sequences, 55% to 75% recorded once. Regarding the study as a whole: Data fit most tumor T cells coming from lymph node, expanding in tumor. Compared with lymph nodes, tumors were less diverse; compared with nontumor tissue, more.

Germline loops: CDR1 SEHNR, CDR2 FQNEAQ (reference sequence). The CDR3 is 16 amino acids. Trimming left V 5 bases short and J 3 bases short, with 14 bases between. This clonotype is deemed medium-sized (0.01 to 0.1%). Its antigen is undetermined. The sample was tumor-adjacent breast tissue. The chain is built from TRBV7-9 and TRBJ1-6; maybe TRBD1 (5 bases). This clonotype originated in a female donor with breast cancer. Some clones in this sample may be carry-over from other donors' samples. The CDR3 nucleotides are TGTGCCAGCAGCCAGGGCGCGGGGTTCTATAATTCACCCCTCCACTTT. The encoded protein is CASSQGAGFYNSPLHF.